This is a list of T cell receptor beta chains from one sample in a study of cytomegalovirus exposure and HLA in healthy donors. Using immunoSEQ multiplex PCR, the repertoire was profiled, and TCRdb retains in-frame clones only, with some absent. The repertoire has 150,000 to 200,000 clones, 75% to 85% of them found once; the top ten carry about 1.5%. The sequenced sample consisted of PBMCs. The receptors shown here come from a woman aged 25 to 39 in good health and CMV-seropositive. The conserved cysteine and the conserved F or W are not part of the CDR3 here.

V gene,J gene,CDR3 protein
TRBV6-1,TRBJ2-1,ASRPTSGRYNEQF
TRBV6-1,TRBJ2-2,ASSASGLAGDTGELF
TRBV5-1,TRBJ2-2,ASSVRTGSPGELF
TRBV15,TRBJ1-2,ATSREGQVYGYT
TRBV4-1,TRBJ1-4,ASSQGRSLDEKLF
TRBV27,TRBJ2-1,ASSLSQRPSSYNEQF
TRBV14,TRBJ2-5,ASSQSRETQY
TRBV2,TRBJ1-2,ASGDRLNYGYT
TRBV11-3,TRBJ2-7,ASSRDGGYEQY
TRBV7-2,TRBJ2-7,ASSSGGLAGEQY
TRBV2,TRBJ2-1,ASSGDRGVYNEQF
TRBV5-1,TRBJ2-2,ASSQGLAGGTGELF
TRBV19,TRBJ2-1,ASKTSGIYNEQF
TRBV6-1,TRBJ2-3,ASIRTGGGADTQY
TRBV27,TRBJ1-2,ASSFARDSTNYGYT
TRBV30,TRBJ2-3,ASTRGLAALAGTDTQY
TRBV6-5,TRBJ2-3,ASSYGLAGGADTQY
TRBV2,TRBJ2-5,ASRPGLGTETQY
TRBV5-1,TRBJ2-5,ASRLTSGSYQETQY
TRBV12-5,TRBJ2-5,ASGLTGNWETQY
TRBV10-3,TRBJ2-7,AIRDSGTSYEQY
TRBV6-1,.,ASSMTGTGVHEQY
TRBV19,TRBJ2-1,ASSIPLTSGLVEQF
TRBV28,TRBJ2-3,ASSSPLSTDTQY
TRBV11-3,TRBJ2-1,ASSLVQGSDEQF
TRBV5-1,TRBJ2-7,ASSLVGGEQY